This T cell receptor beta chain derives from a study of blood T cell repertoires in COVID-19. The data were produced by immunoSEQ multiplex PCR, yet TCRdb's version contains in-frame clones alone and is incomplete. The profile covers some 300,000 clones, with more than 90% appearing a single time and about 4.2% taken by the ten largest. Individuals aged roughly 18 to 90 years were recruited from some 26 US areas. The sample consisted of PBMCs or T cells enriched from blood (not recorded which). The sequence was obtained from a woman under 40 who had been exposed to COVID-19.

The CDR3 nucleotides are TGTGCCAGCAGCGCGACGGGACAGGGGAGACCTGGAAACACCATATATTTT. Translated, it gives CASSATGQGRPGNTIYF. V is TRBV9 and J is TRBJ1-3; TRBD1 matches at 10 bases. This CDR3 is 17 amino acids long. Germline V gene lookup returns CDR1 SGDLS and CDR2 YYNGEE. V was pared by 3 bases and J by 2 bases, with 8 bases of the junction left unmatched.